The rows below give T cell receptor beta chains drawn from one sample of a study of T cell repertoires in cytomegalovirus infection. These TCRs are of unknown antigen specificity. MiXCR, run by TCRdb on the reads, gives a single entry per CDR3 protein. The sample yields about 500,000 distinct CDR3 sequences, roughly 34% seen once. The input for sequencing was cultured PBMCs, taken from culture after CMV antigen stimulation. The receptors originated from a human donor in good health (CMV status not recorded). Some clones in this sample may be carry-over from other donors' samples. CDR3s include the opening cysteine and the closing phenylalanine or tryptophan. D genes are given only for firm matches. Clone size is shown for a subset of rows, as once, few, many or a class of expanded clone.

v_gene	j_gene	abundance	d_gene	CDR3nt	CDR3aa
TRBV5-1	TRBJ2-3	few	-	TGCGCCAGCAGCATCTTGGGGAAGAGCACAGATACGCAGTATTTT	CASSILGKSTDTQYF
TRBV19	TRBJ2-1	-	-	TGTGCCAGTCGAACGGGGAGGGGGGTAGACAATGAGCAGTTCTTC	CASRTGRGVDNEQFF
TRBV5-1	TRBJ1-2	-	-	TGCGCCAGCAGCCCTACGGAAGACTATGGCTACACCTTC	CASSPTEDYGYTF
TRBV7-2	TRBJ2-4	few	-	TGTGCCAGCAGCCGGGACAAAGGAGTAGACATTCAGTACTTC	CASSRDKGVDIQYF
TRBV20-1	TRBJ1-5	-	TRBD1	TGCAGTGCTCAAGGGACAGGGAATCAGCCCCAGCATTTT	CSAQGTGNQPQHF
TRBV5-4	TRBJ2-3	-	-	TGTGCCAGCGCCTCCTGGGGGGATACGCAGTATTTT	CASASWGDTQYF
TRBV12-3/TRBV12-4	TRBJ2-1	few	TRBD1	TGTGCCAGCAGTTTAGGGAGACAGGGAAATGAGCAGTTCTTC	CASSLGRQGNEQFF
TRBV27	TRBJ2-1	-	-	TGTGCCAGCAGTTTAGGTCAGCTAAAAAGGGAGCAGTTCTTC	CASSLGQLKREQFF
TRBV19	TRBJ2-1	few	TRBD1	TGTGCCGCGCGGGACAGGGGTAACAATGAGCAGTTCTTC	CAARDRGNNEQFF
TRBV19	TRBJ1-1	-	-	TGTGCCAGTAGTGCTCAGATAAACACTGAAGCTTTCTTT	CASSAQINTEAFF
TRBV11-3	TRBJ2-2	-	-	TGTGCCAGCAGTCAAGAAACGGCGAACACCGGGGAGCTGTTTTTT	CASSQETANTGELFF
TRBV7-2	TRBJ2-1	-	TRBD2	TGTGCCAGCAGCTTAGCGCTGGGGCTAGCGGGAGTCGGAAATGAGCAGTTCTTC	CASSLALGLAGVGNEQFF
TRBV5-4	TRBJ1-1	-	-	TGTGCCAGCAGCTTGGTTACTGGGATGAACACTGAAGCTTTCTTT	CASSLVTGMNTEAFF
TRBV7-2	TRBJ2-5	-	-	TGTGCCAGCAGCTTTCTTGGGTTGACCACAACACAAGAGACCCAGTACTTC	CASSFLGLTTTQETQYF
TRBV7-2	TRBJ2-4	-	-	TGTGCCAGCAGCTTTCCGGGAACCAAGCCGTACTTC	CASSFPGTKPYF
TRBV27	TRBJ1-1	-	-	TGTGCCAGCAGTCCGCGTGGCAAAATGAACACTGAAGCTTTCTTT	CASSPRGKMNTEAFF
TRBV29-1	TRBJ2-3	few	-	TGCAGCGTTGGTGGACCCCGCACAGATACGCAGTATTTT	CSVGGPRTDTQYF
TRBV20-1	TRBJ2-5	-	TRBD2	TGCAGTACGAACGGGGGGAGGACAGAGACCCAGTACTTC	CSTNGGRTETQYF
TRBV29-1	TRBJ2-5	few	TRBD2	TGCAGCGTTGGGCGACTAGCGGGAAGCCAAGAGACCCAGTACTTC	CSVGRLAGSQETQYF
TRBV7-2	TRBJ2-7	few	TRBD2	TGTGCCAGCAGGGTGGTAGCGGGATTGTACGAGCAGTACTTC	CASRVVAGLYEQYF
TRBV12-3/TRBV12-4	TRBJ2-5	-	TRBD2	TGTGCCAGCAGCCCCTTATGGCCTAGCGGCTTACAAGAGACCCAGTACTTC	CASSPLWPSGLQETQYF
TRBV7-2	TRBJ2-5	few	-	TGTGCCAGCAGCTTAGGACAGGTAGAGACCCAGTACTTC	CASSLGQVETQYF
TRBV7-2	TRBJ1-5	-	TRBD1	TGTGCCAGCAGCCCTACAGGGGTGACTCAGCCCCAGCATTTT	CASSPTGVTQPQHF
TRBV10-3	TRBJ2-1	-	-	TGTGCCGCCAGTGGGGGGAGCTACAATGAGCAGTTCTTC	CAASGGSYNEQFF
TRBV5-4	TRBJ2-1	-	-	TGTGCCAGCAGCTTTTTGCGGGGGCTTGAGCAGTTCTTC	CASSFLRGLEQFF
TRBV7-2	TRBJ1-6	many	-	TGTGCCAGCAGCTTTACGGGGGGAGATAATTCACCCCTCCACTTT	CASSFTGGDNSPLHF
TRBV7-8	TRBJ2-7	-	TRBD2	TGTGCCAGCAGCCCAGCTAGCGGGAGGGCCGGTCAGTACTTC	CASSPASGRAGQYF
TRBV7-2	TRBJ1-5	-	TRBD1	TGTGCCAGCAACCCAAACAACAGGGGGAGCAATCAGCCCCAGCATTTT	CASNPNNRGSNQPQHF
TRBV10-3	TRBJ1-3	-	TRBD1	TGTGCCATCAGTGAGTCTACAGGGGCGGGAAACACCATATATTTT	CAISESTGAGNTIYF
TRBV28	TRBJ2-2	-	-	TGTGCCAGCAGTTTATTGGGCAGCCGGAGCGGTCCCGGTGCCGGGGAGCTGTTTTTT	CASSLLGSRSGPGAGELFF
TRBV4-1	TRBJ2-3	-	TRBD2	TGCGCCAGCAGCCAGGGACTAGCGGGGATCACAGATACGCAGTATTTT	CASSQGLAGITDTQYF
TRBV6-1	TRBJ2-3	once	TRBD1	TGTGCCAGCAGTGAACCCCCAGGGGGCATTAGCACAGATACGCAGTATTTT	CASSEPPGGISTDTQYF
TRBV12-3/TRBV12-4	TRBJ2-1	-	TRBD2	TGTGCCAGCAGGAATGGACTAGCGGGAGGGTCCTACAATGAGCAGTTCTTC	CASRNGLAGGSYNEQFF
TRBV27	TRBJ1-5	-	-	TGTGCCAGCAGTGGTCGCGCACACGATAGCAATCAGCCCCAGCATTTT	CASSGRAHDSNQPQHF
TRBV7-8	TRBJ2-3	-	-	TGTGCCAGCAGCATTCAGCGGGGCACAGATACGCAGTATTTT	CASSIQRGTDTQYF
TRBV7-3	TRBJ1-5	-	-	TGTGCCAGCAGCGGGGGCGTAGGGGCTAACAGCAATCAGCCCCAGCATTTT	CASSGGVGANSNQPQHF
TRBV2	TRBJ2-7	-	TRBD1	TGTGCCAGCCTTGGACAGGCCTACGAGCAGTACTTC	CASLGQAYEQYF
TRBV27	TRBJ2-7	-	-	TGTGCCAGCAGTACTCAGGGGCAGGGGCAGTACTTC	CASSTQGQGQYF
TRBV19	TRBJ1-1	-	-	TGTGCCAGTAGCCTAGGGAAGGGGAAGAACACTGAAGCTTTCTTT	CASSLGKGKNTEAFF
TRBV7-2	TRBJ1-2	many	-	TGTGCCAGCAGCTTATGGGGGGCCCGTGGCTACACCTTC	CASSLWGARGYTF
TRBV10-3	TRBJ2-1	-	TRBD2	TGTGCCATCAGTGAATCAGCGGGAGTAAACTCCTACAATGAGCAGTTCTTC	CAISESAGVNSYNEQFF
TRBV10-3	TRBJ2-3	few	TRBD2	TGTGCCATCAGACTGACTAGCGTTACGCCGGGAGATACGCAGTATTTT	CAIRLTSVTPGDTQYF
TRBV6-6	TRBJ1-2	-	-	TGTGCCAGCAGAGCCAGAGCGGCAGACCAGACTGGGGACTATGGCTACACCTTC	CASRARAADQTGDYGYTF
TRBV18	TRBJ2-1	-	TRBD2	TGTGCCAGCTCACCCCAACGACTAGCGGTGAACTCCTACAATGAGCAGTTCTTC	CASSPQRLAVNSYNEQFF
TRBV7-2	TRBJ2-1	-	TRBD2	TGTGCCAGCAGCTTCGGGGGGATAGCGGGAGGGCCCTCCTACAATGAGCAGTTCTTC	CASSFGGIAGGPSYNEQFF
TRBV27	TRBJ2-3	few	-	TGTGCCAGCAGCCGCGGAATGACAGATACGCAGTATTTT	CASSRGMTDTQYF
TRBV11-3	TRBJ2-3	-	-	TGTGCCAGCAGCTTACAAGGAGGGGTCAATACGCAGTATTTT	CASSLQGGVNTQYF
TRBV4-3	TRBJ2-3	few	TRBD2	TGCGCCAGCAGCCACGGACTAGCGGGAGATACGCAGTATTTT	CASSHGLAGDTQYF
TRBV28	TRBJ2-7	-	TRBD2	TGTGCCAGCAGTTTATCCCTCGGACTAGCGGGTGGCGAGCAGTACTTC	CASSLSLGLAGGEQYF